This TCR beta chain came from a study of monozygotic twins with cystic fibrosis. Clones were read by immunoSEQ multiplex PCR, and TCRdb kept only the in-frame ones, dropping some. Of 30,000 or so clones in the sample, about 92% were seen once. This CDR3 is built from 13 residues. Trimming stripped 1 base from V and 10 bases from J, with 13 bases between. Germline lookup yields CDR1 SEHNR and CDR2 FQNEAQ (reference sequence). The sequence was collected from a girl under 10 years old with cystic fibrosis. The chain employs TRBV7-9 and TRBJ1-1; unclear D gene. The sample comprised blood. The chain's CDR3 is CASSLESRGRAFF. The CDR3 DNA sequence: TGTGCCAGCAGCTTAGAGTCGCGGGGAAGAGCTTTCTTT.